This T cell receptor (beta chain) derives from a study of cytomegalovirus exposure and HLA in healthy donors. Looked up from germline, CDR1 is ENHRY and CDR2 is SYGVKD. Losses at the gene ends were 4 bases for V and 4 bases for J; bases not matched to a gene: 2. CDR3 length: 14 residues. The PCR used 60 Vbeta and 13 Jbeta primers. Repertoires were generated with immunoSEQ multiplex PCR, while TCRdb's copy carries only in-frame clones and drops some. The data hold about 110,000 clones, with around 80% observed a single time. The sequencing input was PBMCs. This receptor was obtained from a man aged 30 to 45 in good health and CMV-seropositive. The V call is TRBV10-3, the J call TRBJ1-1, with 11 bases fitting TRBD1. The CDR3 DNA reads TGTGCCATCAGTGGGGGACAGGGGGGCACTGAAGCTTTCTTT. It specifies CAISGGQGGTEAFF.